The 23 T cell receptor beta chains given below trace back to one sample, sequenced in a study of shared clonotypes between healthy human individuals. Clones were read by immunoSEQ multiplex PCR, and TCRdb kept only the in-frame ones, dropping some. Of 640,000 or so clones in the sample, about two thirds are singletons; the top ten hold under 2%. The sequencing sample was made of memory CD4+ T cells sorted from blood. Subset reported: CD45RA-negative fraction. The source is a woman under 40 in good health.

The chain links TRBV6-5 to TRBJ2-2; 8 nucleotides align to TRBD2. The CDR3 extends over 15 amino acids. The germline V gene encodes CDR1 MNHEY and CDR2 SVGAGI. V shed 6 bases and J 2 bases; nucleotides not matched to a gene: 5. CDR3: CASRTGLVNTGELFF. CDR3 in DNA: TGTGCCAGCAGGACGGGACTAGTAAACACCGGGGAGCTGTTTTTT.

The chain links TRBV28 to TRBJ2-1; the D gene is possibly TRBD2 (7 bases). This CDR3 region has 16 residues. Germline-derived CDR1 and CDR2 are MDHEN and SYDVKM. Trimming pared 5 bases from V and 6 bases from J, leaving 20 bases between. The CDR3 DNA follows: TGTGCCAGCAGTAGAGGGGGTGATAGGACTAGCAATGAGCAGTTCTTC. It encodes CASSRGGDRTSNEQFF.

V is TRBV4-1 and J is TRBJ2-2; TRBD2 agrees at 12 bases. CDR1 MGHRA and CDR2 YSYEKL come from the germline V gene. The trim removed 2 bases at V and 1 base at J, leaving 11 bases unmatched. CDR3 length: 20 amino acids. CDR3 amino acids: CASSQSLAGGIDLNTGELFF. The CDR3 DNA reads TGCGCCAGCAGCCAATCACTAGCGGGAGGTATCGATTTGAACACCGGGGAGCTGTTTTTT.

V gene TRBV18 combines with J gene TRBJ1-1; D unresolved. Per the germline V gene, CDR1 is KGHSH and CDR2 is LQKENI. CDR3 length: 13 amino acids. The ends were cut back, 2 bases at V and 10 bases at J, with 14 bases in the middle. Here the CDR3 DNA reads TGTGCCAGCTCACCAAGCAGGCGAGAGGGAGCTTTCTTT. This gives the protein CASSPSRREGAFF.

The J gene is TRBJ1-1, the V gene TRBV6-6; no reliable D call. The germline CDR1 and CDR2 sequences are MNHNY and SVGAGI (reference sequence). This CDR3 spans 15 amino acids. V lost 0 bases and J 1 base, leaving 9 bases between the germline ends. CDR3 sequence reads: CASSYSTPSNTEAFF. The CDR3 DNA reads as TGTGCCAGCAGTTACTCTACCCCATCGAACACTGAAGCTTTCTTT.

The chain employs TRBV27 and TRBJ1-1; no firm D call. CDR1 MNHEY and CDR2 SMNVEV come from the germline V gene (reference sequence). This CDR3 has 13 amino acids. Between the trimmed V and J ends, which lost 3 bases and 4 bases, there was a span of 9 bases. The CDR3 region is CASSFRKGTEAFF. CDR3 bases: TGTGCCAGCAGTTTCCGGAAGGGCACTGAAGCTTTCTTT.

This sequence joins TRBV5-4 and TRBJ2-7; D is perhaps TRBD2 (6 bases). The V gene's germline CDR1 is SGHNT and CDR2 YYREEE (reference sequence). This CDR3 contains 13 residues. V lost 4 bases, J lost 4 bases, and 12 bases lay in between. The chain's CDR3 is CASSRPEGYEQYF. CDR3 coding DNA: TGTGCCAGCAGCCGCCCGGAGGGGTACGAGCAGTACTTC.

The CDR3 DNA is TGTGCCAGCAGTACCGGGGACAGCACAGATACGCAGTATTTT. Translating it yields CASSTGDSTDTQYF. The chain is built from TRBV6-6 and TRBJ2-3; D may be TRBD1 or TRBD2 (5 bases each). CDR3 size: 14 residues. V shed 5 bases and J shed 0 bases, with 9 bases lying between them. Germline V CDR1 and CDR2: MNHNY, SVGAGI (reference sequence).

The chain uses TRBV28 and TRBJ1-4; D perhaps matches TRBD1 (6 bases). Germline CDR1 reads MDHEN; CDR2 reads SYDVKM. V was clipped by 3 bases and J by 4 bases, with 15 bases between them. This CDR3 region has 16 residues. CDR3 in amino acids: CASSFGGAGLNEKLFF. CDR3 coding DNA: TGTGCCAGCAGTTTTGGGGGGGCCGGACTTAATGAAAAACTGTTTTTT.

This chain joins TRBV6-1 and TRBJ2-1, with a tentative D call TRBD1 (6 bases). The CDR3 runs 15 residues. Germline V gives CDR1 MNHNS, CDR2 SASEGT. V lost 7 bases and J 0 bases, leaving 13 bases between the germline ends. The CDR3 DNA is TGTGCCAGCACCGTCGACAGGAGCTCCTACAATGAGCAGTTCTTC. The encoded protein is CASTVDRSSYNEQFF.

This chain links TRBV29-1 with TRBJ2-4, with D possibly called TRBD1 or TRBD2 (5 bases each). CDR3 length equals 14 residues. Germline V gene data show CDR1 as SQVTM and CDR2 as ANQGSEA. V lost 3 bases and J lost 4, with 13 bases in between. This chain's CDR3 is CSVETRGPKNIQYF. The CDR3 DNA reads TGCAGCGTTGAGACCCGGGGCCCGAAAAACATTCAGTACTTC.

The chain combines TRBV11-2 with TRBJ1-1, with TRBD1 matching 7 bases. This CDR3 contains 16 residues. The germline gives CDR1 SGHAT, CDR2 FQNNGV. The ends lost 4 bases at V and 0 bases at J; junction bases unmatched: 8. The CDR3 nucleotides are TGTGCCAGCAGCTCGCACCGGGACAGAATGAACACTGAAGCTTTCTTT. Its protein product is CASSSHRDRMNTEAFF.

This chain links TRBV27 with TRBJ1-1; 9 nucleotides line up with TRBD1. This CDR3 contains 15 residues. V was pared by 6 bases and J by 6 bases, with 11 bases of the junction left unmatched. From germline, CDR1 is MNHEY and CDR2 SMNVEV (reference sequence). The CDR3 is CASRRGGTGFPEAFF. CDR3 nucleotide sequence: TGTGCCAGCAGGAGGGGCGGGACAGGGTTCCCTGAAGCTTTCTTT.

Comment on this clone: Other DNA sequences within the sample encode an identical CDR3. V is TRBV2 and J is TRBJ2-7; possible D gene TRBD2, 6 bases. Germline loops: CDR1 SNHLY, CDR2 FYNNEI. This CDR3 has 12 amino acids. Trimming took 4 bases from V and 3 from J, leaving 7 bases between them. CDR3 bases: TGTGCCAGCAGTGCGGAGGGCTACGAGCAGTACTTC. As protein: CASSAEGYEQYF.

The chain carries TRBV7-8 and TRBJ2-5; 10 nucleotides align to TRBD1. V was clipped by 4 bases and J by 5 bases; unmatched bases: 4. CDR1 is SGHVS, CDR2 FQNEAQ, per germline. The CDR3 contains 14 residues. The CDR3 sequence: CASSSVDRGETQYF. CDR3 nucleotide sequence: TGTGCCAGCAGCTCCGTGGACAGGGGGGAGACCCAGTACTTC.

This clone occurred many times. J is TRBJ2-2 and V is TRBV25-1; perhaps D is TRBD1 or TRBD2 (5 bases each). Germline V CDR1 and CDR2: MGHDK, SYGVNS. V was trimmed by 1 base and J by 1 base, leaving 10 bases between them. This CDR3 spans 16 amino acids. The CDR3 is CASSESGTGNTGELFF. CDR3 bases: TGTGCCAGCAGTGAATCGGGAACAGGGAACACCGGGGAGCTGTTTTTT.

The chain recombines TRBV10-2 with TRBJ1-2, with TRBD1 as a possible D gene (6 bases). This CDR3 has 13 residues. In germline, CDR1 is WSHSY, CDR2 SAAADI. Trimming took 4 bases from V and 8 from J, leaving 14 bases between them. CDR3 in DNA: TGCGCCAGCAGTGCGCAGGGGATGGGAGGCTACACCTTC. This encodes CASSAQGMGGYTF.

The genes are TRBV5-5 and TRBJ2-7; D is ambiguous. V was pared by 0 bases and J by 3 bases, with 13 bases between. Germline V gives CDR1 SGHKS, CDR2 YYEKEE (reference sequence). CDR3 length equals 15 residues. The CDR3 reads CASSLASSEYYEQYF. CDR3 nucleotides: TGTGCCAGCAGCTTGGCCAGTTCGGAGTACTACGAGCAGTACTTC. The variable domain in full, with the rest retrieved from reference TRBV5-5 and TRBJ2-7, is DAGVTQSPTHLIKTRGQQVTLRCSPISGHKSVSWYQQVLGQGPQFIFQYYEKEERGRGNFPDRFSARQFPNYSSELNVNALLLGDSALYLCASSLASSEYYEQYFGPGTRLTVT.

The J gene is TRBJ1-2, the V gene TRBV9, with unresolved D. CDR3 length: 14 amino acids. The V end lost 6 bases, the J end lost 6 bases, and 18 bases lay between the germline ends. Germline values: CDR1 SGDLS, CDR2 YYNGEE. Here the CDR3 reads CASNLAGSGHGYTF. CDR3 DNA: TGTGCCAGCAACCTAGCGGGGTCCGGGCATGGCTACACCTTC.

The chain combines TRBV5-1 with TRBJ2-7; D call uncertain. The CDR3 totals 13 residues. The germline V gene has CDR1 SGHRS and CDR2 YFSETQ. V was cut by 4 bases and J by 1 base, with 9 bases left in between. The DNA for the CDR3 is TGCGCCAGCAGCCCCAGGTTTTCCTACGAGCAGTACTTC. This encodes CASSPRFSYEQYF.

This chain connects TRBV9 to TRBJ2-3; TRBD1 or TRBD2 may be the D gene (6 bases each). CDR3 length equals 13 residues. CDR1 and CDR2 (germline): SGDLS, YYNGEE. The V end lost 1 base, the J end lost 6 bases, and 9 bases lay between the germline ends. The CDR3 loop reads CASSVQGRDTQYF. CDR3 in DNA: TGTGCCAGCAGCGTACAGGGGAGGGATACGCAGTATTTT.

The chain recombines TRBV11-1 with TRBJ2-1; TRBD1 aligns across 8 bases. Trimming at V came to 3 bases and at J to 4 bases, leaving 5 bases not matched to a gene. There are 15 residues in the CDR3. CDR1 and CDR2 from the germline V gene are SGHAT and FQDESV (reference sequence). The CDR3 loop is CASSLLQGGYNEQFF. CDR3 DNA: TGTGCCAGCAGCTTGTTACAGGGGGGATACAATGAGCAGTTCTTC.

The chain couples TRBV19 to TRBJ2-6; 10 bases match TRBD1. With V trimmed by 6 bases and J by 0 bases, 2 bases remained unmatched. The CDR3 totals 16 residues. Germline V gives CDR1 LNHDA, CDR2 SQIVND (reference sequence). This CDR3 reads CASRTGGASGANVLTF. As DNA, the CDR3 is TGTGCCAGTAGGACAGGGGGCGCCTCTGGGGCCAACGTCCTGACTTTC.